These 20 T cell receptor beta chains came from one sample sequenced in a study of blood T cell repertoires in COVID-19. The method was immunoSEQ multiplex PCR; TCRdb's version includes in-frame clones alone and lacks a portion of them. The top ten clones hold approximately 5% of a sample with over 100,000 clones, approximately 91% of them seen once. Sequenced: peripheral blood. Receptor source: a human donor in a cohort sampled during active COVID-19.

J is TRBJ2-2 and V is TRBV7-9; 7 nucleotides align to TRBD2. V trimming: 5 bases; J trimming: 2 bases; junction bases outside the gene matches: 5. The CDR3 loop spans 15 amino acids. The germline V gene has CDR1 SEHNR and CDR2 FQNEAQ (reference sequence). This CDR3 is CASSLGTINTGELFF. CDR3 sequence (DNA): TGTGCCAGCAGCCTCGGGACTATAAACACCGGGGAGCTGTTTTTT. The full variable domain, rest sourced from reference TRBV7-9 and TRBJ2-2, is DTGVSQNPRHKITKRGQNVTFRCDPISEHNRLYWYRQTLGQGPEFLTYFQNEAQLEKSRLLSDRFSAERPKGSFSTLEIQRTEQGDSAMYLCASSLGTINTGELFFGEGSRLTVL.

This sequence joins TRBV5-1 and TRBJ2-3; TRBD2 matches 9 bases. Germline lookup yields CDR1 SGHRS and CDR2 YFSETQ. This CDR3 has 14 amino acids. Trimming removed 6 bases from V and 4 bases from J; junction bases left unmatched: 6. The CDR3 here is CASNPSGIPDTQYF. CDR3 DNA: TGCGCCAGCAACCCTAGCGGGATCCCAGATACGCAGTATTTT. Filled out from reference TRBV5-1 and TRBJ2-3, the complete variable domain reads KAGVTQTPRYLIKTRGQQVTLSCSPISGHRSVSWYQQTPGQGLQFLFEYFSETQRNKGNFPGRFSGRQFSNSRSEMNVSTLELGDSALYLCASNPSGIPDTQYFGPGTRLTVL.

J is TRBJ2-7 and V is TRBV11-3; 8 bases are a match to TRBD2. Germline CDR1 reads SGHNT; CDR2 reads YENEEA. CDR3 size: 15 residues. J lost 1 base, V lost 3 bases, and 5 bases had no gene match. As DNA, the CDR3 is TGTGCCAGCAGCTTTACGTCTAGCGGGTCCTACGAGCAGTACTTC. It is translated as CASSFTSSGSYEQYF. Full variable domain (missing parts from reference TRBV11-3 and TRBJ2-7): EAGVVQSPRYKIIEKKQPVAFWCNPISGHNTLYWYLQNLGQGPELLIRYENEEAVDDSQLPKDRFSAERLKGVDSTLKIQPAELGDSAVYLCASSFTSSGSYEQYFGPGTRLTVT.

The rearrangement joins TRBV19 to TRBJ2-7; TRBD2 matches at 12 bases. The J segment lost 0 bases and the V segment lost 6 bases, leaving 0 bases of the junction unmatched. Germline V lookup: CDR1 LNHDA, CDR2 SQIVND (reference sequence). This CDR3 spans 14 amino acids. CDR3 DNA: TGTGCCAGTAGGACTAGCGGGAGCTCCTACGAGCAGTACTTC. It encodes CASRTSGSSYEQYF.

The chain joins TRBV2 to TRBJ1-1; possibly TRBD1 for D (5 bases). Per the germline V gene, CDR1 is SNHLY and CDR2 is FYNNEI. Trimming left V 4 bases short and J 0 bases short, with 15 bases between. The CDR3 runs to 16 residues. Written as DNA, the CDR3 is TGTGCCAGCAGTGCAGGGTTTAGTATGATGAACACTGAAGCTTTCTTT. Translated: CASSAGFSMMNTEAFF.

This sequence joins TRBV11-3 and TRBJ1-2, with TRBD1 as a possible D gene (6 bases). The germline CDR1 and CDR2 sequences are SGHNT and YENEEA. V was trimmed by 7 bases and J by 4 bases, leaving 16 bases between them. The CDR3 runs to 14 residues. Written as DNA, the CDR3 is TGTGCCAGCACCCGGGGGGGCAGTGGCTATGGCTACACCTTC. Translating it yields CASTRGGSGYGYTF.

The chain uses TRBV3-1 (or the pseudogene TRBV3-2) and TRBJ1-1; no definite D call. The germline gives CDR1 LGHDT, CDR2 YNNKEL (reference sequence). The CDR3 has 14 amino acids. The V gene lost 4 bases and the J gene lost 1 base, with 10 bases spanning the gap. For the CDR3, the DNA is TGTGCCAGCAGCCTCCGGGGTTCGAACACTGAAGCTTTCTTT. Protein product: CASSLRGSNTEAFF.

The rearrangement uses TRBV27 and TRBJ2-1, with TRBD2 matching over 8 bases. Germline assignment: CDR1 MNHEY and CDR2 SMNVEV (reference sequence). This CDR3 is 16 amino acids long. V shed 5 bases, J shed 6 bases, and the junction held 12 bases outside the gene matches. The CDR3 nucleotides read TGTGCCAGCAGTGCACCGGGACTAGGAGGGTTCAATGAGCAGTTCTTC. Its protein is CASSAPGLGGFNEQFF.

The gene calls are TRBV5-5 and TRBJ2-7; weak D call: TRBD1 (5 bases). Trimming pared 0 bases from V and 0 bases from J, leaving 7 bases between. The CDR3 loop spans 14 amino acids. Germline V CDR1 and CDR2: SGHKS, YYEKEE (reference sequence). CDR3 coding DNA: TGTGCCAGCAGCTTGGCGCAGGGCTCCTACGAGCAGTACTTC. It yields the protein CASSLAQGSYEQYF.

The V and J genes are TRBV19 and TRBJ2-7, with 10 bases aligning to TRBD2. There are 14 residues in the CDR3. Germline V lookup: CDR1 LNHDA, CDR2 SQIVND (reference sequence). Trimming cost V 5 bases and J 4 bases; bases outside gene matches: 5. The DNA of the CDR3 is TGTGCCAGTAGTTTGGCTAGCGGGAGTTACGAGCAGTACTTC. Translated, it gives CASSLASGSYEQYF.

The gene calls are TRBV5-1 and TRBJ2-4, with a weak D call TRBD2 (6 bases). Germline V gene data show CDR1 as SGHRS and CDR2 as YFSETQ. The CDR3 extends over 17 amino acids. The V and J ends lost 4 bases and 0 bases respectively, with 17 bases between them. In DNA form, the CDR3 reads TGCGCCAGCAGCCCGGACGTCGGAGGGCTAGCCAAAAACATTCAGTACTTC. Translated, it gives CASSPDVGGLAKNIQYF.

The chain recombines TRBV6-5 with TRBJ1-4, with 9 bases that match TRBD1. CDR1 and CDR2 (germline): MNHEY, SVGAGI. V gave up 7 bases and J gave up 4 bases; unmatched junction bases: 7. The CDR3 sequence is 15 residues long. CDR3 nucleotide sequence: TGTGCCAGCATCCGGACAGGGGCCATTAATGAAAAACTGTTTTTT. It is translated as CASIRTGAINEKLFF.

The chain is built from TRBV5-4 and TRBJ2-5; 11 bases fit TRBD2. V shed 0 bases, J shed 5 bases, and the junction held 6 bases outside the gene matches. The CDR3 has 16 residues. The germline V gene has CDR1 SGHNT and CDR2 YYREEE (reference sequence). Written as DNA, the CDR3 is TGTGCCAGCAGCTTGGGTTCTACTAGCGGGGGTGAGACCCAGTACTTC. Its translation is CASSLGSTSGGETQYF.

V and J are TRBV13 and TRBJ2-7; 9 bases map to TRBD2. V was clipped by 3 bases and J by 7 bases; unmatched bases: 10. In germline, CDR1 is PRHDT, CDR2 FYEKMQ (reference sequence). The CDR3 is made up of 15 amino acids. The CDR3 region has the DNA TGTGCCAGCAGCTTTAGCGGGGGCCCGCTGTCTGAGCAGTACTTC. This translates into CASSFSGGPLSEQYF.

The CDR3 reads CASSLLSGYTF. CDR3 nucleotide sequence: TGTGCCAGCAGTTTATTGAGTGGCTACACCTTC. The rearrangement links TRBV28 to TRBJ1-2; no clear D. V lost 1 base and J lost 7, with 4 bases in between. CDR3 length: 11 residues. CDR1 and CDR2 (germline): MDHEN, SYDVKM.

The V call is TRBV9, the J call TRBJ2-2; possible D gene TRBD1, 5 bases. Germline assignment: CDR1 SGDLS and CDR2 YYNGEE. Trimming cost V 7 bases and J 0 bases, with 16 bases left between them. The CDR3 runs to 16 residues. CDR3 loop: CASVRGADANTGELFF. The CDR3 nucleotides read TGTGCCAGCGTCCGTGGGGCGGATGCGAACACCGGGGAGCTGTTTTTT.

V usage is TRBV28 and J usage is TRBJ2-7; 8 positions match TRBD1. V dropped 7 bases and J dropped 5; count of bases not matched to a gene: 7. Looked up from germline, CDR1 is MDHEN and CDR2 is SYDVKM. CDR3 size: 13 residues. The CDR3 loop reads CASIRQGRNEQYF. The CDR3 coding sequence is TGTGCCAGCATCCGACAGGGGAGGAACGAGCAGTACTTC.

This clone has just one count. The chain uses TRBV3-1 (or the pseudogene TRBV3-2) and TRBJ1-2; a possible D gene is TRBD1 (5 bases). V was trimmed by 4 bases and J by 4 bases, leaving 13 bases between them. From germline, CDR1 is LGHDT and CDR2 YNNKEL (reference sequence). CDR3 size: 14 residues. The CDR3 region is CASSPQGGAYGYTF. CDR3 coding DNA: TGTGCCAGCAGCCCCCAGGGAGGTGCCTATGGCTACACCTTC.

CDR3 region: CASSETSPRTDTQYF. The CDR3 DNA reads as TGTGCCAGCAGCGAGACTAGTCCTCGCACAGATACGCAGTATTTT. The V call is TRBV4-2, the J call TRBJ2-3, with D possibly matching TRBD2 (6 bases). The V gene lost 5 bases and the J gene lost 1 base, with 13 bases spanning the gap. The CDR3 loop spans 15 amino acids. CDR1 and CDR2 (germline): LGHNA, YNFKEQ.

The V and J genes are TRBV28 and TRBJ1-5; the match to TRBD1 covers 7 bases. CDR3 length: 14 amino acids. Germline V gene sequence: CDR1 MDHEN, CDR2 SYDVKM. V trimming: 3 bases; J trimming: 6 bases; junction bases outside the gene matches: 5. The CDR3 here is CASSFGQVSQPQHF. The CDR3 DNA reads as TGTGCCAGCAGTTTCGGACAGGTTAGTCAGCCCCAGCATTTT.